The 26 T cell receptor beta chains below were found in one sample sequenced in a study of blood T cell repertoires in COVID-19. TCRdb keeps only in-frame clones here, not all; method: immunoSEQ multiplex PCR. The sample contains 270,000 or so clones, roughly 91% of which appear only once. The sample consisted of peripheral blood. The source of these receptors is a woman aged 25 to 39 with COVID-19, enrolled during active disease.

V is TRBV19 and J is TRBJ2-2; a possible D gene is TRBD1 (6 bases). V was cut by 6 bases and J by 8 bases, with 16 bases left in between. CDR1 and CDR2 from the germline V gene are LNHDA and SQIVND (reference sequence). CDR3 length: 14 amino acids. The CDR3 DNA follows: TGTGCCAGTAGCCAAGGGACAAAATCAGGGGAGCTGTTTTTT. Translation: CASSQGTKSGELFF.

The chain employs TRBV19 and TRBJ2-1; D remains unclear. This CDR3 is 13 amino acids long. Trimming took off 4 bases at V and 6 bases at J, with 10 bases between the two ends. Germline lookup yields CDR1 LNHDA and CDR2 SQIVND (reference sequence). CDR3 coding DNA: TGTGCCAGTAGTACGTCAGGCTTCAATGAGCAGTTCTTC. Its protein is CASSTSGFNEQFF.

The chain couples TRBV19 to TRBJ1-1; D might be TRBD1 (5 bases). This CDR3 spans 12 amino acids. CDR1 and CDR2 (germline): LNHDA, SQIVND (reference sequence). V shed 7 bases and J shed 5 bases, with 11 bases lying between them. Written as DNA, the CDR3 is TGTGCCAGTAATCAGGGATCGACTGAAGCTTTCTTT. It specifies CASNQGSTEAFF.

In DNA form, the CDR3 reads TGTGCCAGCAGCCAAGAGATTAGCATAGAGACCCAGTACTTC. As protein: CASSQEISIETQYF. V is TRBV3-1 (or the pseudogene TRBV3-2) and J is TRBJ2-5; D not resolved. Germline CDR1 reads LGHDT; CDR2 reads YNNKEL (reference sequence). With 0 bases removed from V and 4 bases from J, the gap between germline ends came to 9 bases. The length of the CDR3 is 14 residues.

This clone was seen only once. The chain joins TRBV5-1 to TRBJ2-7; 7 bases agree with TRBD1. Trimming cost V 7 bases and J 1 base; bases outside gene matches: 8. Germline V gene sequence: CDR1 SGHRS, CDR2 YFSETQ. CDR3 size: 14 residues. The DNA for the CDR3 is TGCGCCAGCGGATACAGGGGTGGGTCCTACGAGCAGTACTTC. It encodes CASGYRGGSYEQYF.

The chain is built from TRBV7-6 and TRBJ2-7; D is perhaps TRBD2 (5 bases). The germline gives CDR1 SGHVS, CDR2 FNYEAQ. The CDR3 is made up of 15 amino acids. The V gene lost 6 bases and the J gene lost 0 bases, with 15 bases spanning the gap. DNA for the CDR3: TGTGCCAGCAGTGAGGGCATCAGGAGCTCCTACGAGCAGTACTTC. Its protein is CASSEGIRSSYEQYF.

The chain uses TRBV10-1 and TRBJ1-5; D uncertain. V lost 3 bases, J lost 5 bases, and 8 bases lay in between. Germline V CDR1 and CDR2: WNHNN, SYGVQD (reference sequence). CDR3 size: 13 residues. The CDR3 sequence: CASSDGGHQPQHF. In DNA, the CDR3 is TGCGCCAGCAGTGATGGAGGGCATCAGCCCCAGCATTTT.

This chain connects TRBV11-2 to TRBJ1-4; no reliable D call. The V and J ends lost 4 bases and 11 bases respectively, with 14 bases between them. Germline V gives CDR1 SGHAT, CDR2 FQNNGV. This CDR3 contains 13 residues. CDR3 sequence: CASSSQVIEKLFF. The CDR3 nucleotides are TGTGCCAGCAGCTCCCAGGTCATAGAGAAACTGTTTTTT.

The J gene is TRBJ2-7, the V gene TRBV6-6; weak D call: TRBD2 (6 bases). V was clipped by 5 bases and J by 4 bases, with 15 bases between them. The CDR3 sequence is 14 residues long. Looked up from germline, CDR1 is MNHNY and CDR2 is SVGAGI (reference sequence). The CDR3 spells CASSPLSGGYEQYF. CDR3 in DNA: TGTGCCAGCAGTCCCCTCAGTGGGGGGTACGAGCAGTACTTC.

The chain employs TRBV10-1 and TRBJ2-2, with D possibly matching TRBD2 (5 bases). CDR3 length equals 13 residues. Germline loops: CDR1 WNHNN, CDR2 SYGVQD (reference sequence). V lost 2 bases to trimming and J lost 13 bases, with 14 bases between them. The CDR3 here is CASSEDNREGLFF. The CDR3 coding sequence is TGCGCCAGCAGTGAGGACAATCGTGAGGGGCTGTTTTTT.

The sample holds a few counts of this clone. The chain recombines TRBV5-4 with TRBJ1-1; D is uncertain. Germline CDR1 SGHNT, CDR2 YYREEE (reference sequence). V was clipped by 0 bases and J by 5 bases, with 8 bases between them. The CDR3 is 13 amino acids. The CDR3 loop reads CASSLVGETEAFF. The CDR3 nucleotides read TGTGCCAGCAGCTTGGTCGGGGAGACTGAAGCTTTCTTT.

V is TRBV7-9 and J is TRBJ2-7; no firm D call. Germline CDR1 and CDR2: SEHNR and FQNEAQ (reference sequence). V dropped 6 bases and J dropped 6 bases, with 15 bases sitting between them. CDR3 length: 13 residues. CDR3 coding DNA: TGTGCCAGCAGTTCGGTCCAAAACTCCGAGCAGTACTTC. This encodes CASSSVQNSEQYF.

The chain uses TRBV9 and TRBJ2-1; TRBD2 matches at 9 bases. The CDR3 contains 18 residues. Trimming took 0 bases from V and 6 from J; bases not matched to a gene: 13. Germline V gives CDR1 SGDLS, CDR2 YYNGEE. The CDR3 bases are TGTGCCAGCAGCGTAGAGGGGTTAGCGGGGGCTTTAGGCAATGAGCAGTTCTTC. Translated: CASSVEGLAGALGNEQFF.

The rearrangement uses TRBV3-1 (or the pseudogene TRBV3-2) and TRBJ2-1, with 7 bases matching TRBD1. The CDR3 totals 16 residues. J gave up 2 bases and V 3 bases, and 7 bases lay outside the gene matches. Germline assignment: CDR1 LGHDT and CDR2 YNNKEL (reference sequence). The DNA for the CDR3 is TGTGCCAGCAGCCACCAGACAGGGACCCCCTACAATGAGCAGTTCTTC. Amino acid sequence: CASSHQTGTPYNEQFF.

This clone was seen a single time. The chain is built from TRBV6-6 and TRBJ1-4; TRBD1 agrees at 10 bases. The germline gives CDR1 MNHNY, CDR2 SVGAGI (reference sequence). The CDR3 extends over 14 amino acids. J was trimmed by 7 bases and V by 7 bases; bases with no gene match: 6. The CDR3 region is CASTRQGASEKLFF. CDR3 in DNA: TGTGCCAGCACTCGACAGGGGGCGAGTGAAAAACTGTTTTTT.

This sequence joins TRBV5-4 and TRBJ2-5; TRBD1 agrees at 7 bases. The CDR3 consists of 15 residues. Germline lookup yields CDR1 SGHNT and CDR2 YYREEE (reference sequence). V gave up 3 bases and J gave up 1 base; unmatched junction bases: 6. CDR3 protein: CASSSKDRFQETQYF. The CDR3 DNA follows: TGTGCCAGCAGCTCAAAGGACAGGTTCCAAGAGACCCAGTACTTC.

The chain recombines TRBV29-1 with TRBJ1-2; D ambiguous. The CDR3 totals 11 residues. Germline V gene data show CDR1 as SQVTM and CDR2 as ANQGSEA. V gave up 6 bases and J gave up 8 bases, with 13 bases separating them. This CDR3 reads CSVPSEKGYTF. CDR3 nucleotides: TGCAGCGTCCCCTCCGAGAAGGGCTACACCTTC.

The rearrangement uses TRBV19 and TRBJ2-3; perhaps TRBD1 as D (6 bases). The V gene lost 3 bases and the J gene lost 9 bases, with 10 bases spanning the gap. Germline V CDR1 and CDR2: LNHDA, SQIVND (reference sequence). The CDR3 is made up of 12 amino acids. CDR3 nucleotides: TGTGCCAGTAGTATGGGGGCCCCAACGCAGTATTTT. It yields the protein CASSMGAPTQYF.

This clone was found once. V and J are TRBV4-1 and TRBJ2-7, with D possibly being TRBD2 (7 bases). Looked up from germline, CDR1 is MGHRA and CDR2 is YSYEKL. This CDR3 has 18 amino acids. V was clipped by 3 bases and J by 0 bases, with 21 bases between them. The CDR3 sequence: CASSQGRGGGTISYEQYF. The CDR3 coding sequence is TGCGCCAGCAGCCAGGGTAGGGGAGGGGGGACGATCTCCTACGAGCAGTACTTC.

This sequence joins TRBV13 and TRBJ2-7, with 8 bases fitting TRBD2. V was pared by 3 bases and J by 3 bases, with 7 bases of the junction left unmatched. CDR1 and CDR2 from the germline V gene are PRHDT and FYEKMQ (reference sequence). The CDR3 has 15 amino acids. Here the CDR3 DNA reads TGTGCCAGCAGCTTCGGGACTAGTACCTACTACGAGCAGTACTTC. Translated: CASSFGTSTYYEQYF.

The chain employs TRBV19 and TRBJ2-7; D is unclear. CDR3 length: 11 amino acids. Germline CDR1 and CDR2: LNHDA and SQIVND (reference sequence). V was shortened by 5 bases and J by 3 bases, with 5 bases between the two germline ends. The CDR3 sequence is CASSYGYEQYF. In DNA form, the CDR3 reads TGTGCCAGTAGTTACGGCTACGAGCAGTACTTC.

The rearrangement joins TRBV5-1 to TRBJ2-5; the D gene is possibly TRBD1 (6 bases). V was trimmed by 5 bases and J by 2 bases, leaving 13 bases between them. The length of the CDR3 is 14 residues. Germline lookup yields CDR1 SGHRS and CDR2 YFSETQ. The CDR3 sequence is CASRLMGAQETQYF. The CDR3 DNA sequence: TGCGCCAGCAGGCTTATGGGGGCTCAAGAGACCCAGTACTTC.

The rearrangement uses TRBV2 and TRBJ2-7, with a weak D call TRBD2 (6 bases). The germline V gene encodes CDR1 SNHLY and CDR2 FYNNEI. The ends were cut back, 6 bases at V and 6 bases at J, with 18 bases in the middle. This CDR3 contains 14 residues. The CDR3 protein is CASRSRELPLEQYF. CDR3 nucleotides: TGTGCCAGCAGGTCCCGGGAGCTACCCCTCGAGCAGTACTTC.

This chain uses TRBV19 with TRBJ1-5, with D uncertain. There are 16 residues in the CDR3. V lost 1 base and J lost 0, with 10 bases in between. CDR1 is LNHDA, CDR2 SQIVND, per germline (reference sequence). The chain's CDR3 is CASSIGGGYSNQPQHF. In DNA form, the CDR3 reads TGTGCCAGTAGTATAGGTGGAGGGTATAGCAATCAGCCCCAGCATTTT.

The CDR3 sequence is CASSSTGGRETQYF. In DNA, the CDR3 is TGTGCCAGCAGTTCTACAGGGGGACGGGAGACCCAGTACTTC. The genes are TRBV27 and TRBJ2-5; 8 bases map to TRBD1. From germline, CDR1 is MNHEY and CDR2 SMNVEV (reference sequence). Unmatched junction bases numbered 6, after V lost 4 bases and J lost 5 bases. The CDR3 is 14 amino acids.

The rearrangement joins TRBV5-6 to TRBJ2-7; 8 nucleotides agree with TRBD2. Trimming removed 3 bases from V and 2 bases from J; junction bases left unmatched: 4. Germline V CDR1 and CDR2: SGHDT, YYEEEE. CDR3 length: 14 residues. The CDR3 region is CASSWTSSPYEQYF. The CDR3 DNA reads TGTGCCAGCAGCTGGACTAGCAGCCCCTACGAGCAGTACTTC.